Only a few counts were recorded for the clone carrying this T cell receptor (beta chain). The antigen remains unidentified. This specimen belongs to a study of blood T cells in healthy people across ages. Points from the study as a whole: A strong correlation between TCR beta diversity and naive T cell percentage was seen.

PBMCs numbering at least 6.5 million were isolated per sample. This CDR3 is 15 amino acids long. V was shortened by 4 bases and J by 0 bases, with 13 bases between the two germline ends. Looked up from germline, CDR1 is SGHTA and CDR2 is FQGNSA. Then a second PCR, running roughly 7 to 11 cycles, was carried out with a sample-barcoded 5' primer and a J-beta primer mix. MiXCR, applied by TCRdb to the 5' RACE reads, yields one record per CDR3 protein. This table has about 840,000 distinct CDR3 sequences, approximately 32% appearing once. The sample was also reused in another study, on T cells of mothers and their children. That source adds: Persistent microchimeric T cell clones were sought, and none were detected.

Sequences were obtained from blood. This rearrangement joins TRBV7-2 to TRBJ2-7; D tentatively fits TRBD1 or TRBD2 (5 bases each). This TCR derives from a woman in her thirties or forties in good health. The CDR3 nucleotides are TGTGCCAGCAGCTCGTCGGGACCCGCCTCCTACGAGCAGTACTTC. It translates to CASSSSGPASYEQYF.